What follows are 27 T cell receptor beta chains derived from one specimen sequenced in a study of cytomegalovirus exposure and HLA in healthy donors. The PCR made use of 60 Vbeta and 13 Jbeta primers. The data were produced by immunoSEQ multiplex PCR, yet TCRdb's version contains in-frame clones alone and is incomplete. The sample has roughly 80,000 clones, around four fifths seen once. The sequenced sample consisted of PBMCs. All receptors come from a woman between 45 and 60 years old in good health and CMV-seropositive.

This sequence joins TRBV6-6 and TRBJ2-1; 7 bases fit TRBD2. With V trimmed by 10 bases and J by 2 bases, 8 bases remained unmatched. Germline V gene sequence: CDR1 MNHNY, CDR2 SVGAGI (reference sequence). This CDR3 region has 14 residues. CDR3 nucleotide sequence: TGTGCCACCCTAAGCGGGGCCCCCTACAATGAGCAGTTCTTC. Protein sequence: CATLSGAPYNEQFF.

This clone was found a few times. The rearrangement joins TRBV9 to TRBJ2-2; TRBD2 agrees at 9 bases. The CDR3 is 19 residues long. V was pared by 3 bases and J by 7 bases, with 19 bases of the junction left unmatched. Germline lookup yields CDR1 SGDLS and CDR2 YYNGEE. CDR3 bases: TGTGCCAGCAGCGCCCCACAGGGGCGGGAGGGCCAATGGGGCGGGGAGCTGTTTTTT. Encoded protein: CASSAPQGREGQWGGELFF.

This chain connects TRBV5-4 to TRBJ2-5, with 8 bases aligning to TRBD2. V trimming: 3 bases; J trimming: 5 bases; junction bases outside the gene matches: 9. Looked up from germline, CDR1 is SGHNT and CDR2 is YYREEE (reference sequence). This CDR3 comprises 15 residues. CDR3 DNA: TGTGCCAGCAGCTCACCGGGACTAGGAGCGGAGACCCAGTACTTC. Amino acid sequence: CASSSPGLGAETQYF.

V usage is TRBV14 and J usage is TRBJ1-3; 7 bases match TRBD1. Germline assignment: CDR1 SGHDN and CDR2 FVKESK. With 0 bases clipped from V and 10 bases from J, the junction kept 3 bases outside the gene matches. This CDR3 contains 13 residues. CDR3 in DNA: TGTGCCAGCAGCCAAGATGGGACAGAAACCATATATTTT. Amino acids: CASSQDGTETIYF.

J is TRBJ1-1 and V is TRBV5-4; D is possibly TRBD1 (5 bases). Germline CDR1 and CDR2: SGHNT and YYREEE (reference sequence). The V gene lost 3 bases and the J gene lost 1 base, with 10 bases spanning the gap. The CDR3 consists of 14 residues. CDR3 in DNA: TGTGCCAGCAGCTCGGACACCCGGAACACTGAAGCTTTCTTT. Residues: CASSSDTRNTEAFF.

The rearrangement links TRBV19 to TRBJ2-1; 9 nucleotides match TRBD2. With V trimmed by 4 bases and J by 1 base, 8 bases remained unmatched. CDR3 length: 17 residues. Germline V CDR1 and CDR2: LNHDA, SQIVND (reference sequence). CDR3 in amino acids: CASSKTSGGPSYNEQFF. For the CDR3, the DNA is TGTGCCAGTAGTAAGACTAGCGGAGGTCCGTCCTACAATGAGCAGTTCTTC.

The chain recombines TRBV5-1 with TRBJ1-1; 7 bases are a match to TRBD1. Germline lookup yields CDR1 SGHRS and CDR2 YFSETQ. This CDR3 is built from 15 residues. V lost 3 bases, J lost 6 bases, and 11 bases stayed unmatched. The CDR3 nucleotides read TGCGCCAGCAGCTCGTCCTCCGGGACAGCGGCTGAAGCTTTCTTT. This encodes CASSSSSGTAAEAFF.

This chain joins TRBV28 and TRBJ1-5, with D uncertain. Germline lookup yields CDR1 MDHEN and CDR2 SYDVKM. V was trimmed by 3 bases and J by 4 bases, leaving 7 bases between them. The CDR3 totals 13 residues. DNA for the CDR3: TGTGCCAGCAGTTTTCCGGTTAATCAGCCCCAGCATTTT. It codes for CASSFPVNQPQHF. Full variable domain (rest looked up from reference TRBV28 and TRBJ1-5): DVKVTQSSRYLVKRTGEKVFLECVQDMDHENMFWYRQDPGLGLRLIYFSYDVKMKEKGDIPEGYSVSREKKERFSLILESASTNQTSMYLCASSFPVNQPQHFGDGTRLSIL.

This chain links TRBV11-3 with TRBJ2-7; TRBD2 might be the D (7 bases). The CDR3 contains 16 residues. The V end was cut by 0 bases, the J end by 3 bases, with 15 bases between. Germline CDR1 SGHNT, CDR2 YENEEA. In DNA, the CDR3 is TGTGCCAGCAGCTTAGAAAAGGGGGGGGGTAACTACGAGCAGTACTTC. Its translation is CASSLEKGGGNYEQYF.

This clone was counted a few times. CDR3 sequence reads: CASSSDRLNQPQHF. CDR3 bases: TGTGCCAGCAGTTCGGACAGGCTCAATCAGCCCCAGCATTTT. The chain carries TRBV27 and TRBJ1-5; 7 bases fit TRBD1. Germline trimming cut 4 bases from V and 3 bases from J; bases unmatched to any gene: 3. The CDR3 has 14 amino acids. Germline V CDR1 and CDR2: MNHEY, SMNVEV (reference sequence).

Points on this clone: One end of the junction is discordant with germline, which a read error may explain. This chain links TRBV2 with TRBJ2-4, with 12 nucleotides matching TRBD2. Germline V gene sequence: CDR1 SNHLY, CDR2 FYNNEI. CDR3 length equals 14 residues. The CDR3 here is CASSEELGLAGFGF. CDR3 nucleotides: TGTGCCAGCAGTGAAGAGCTCGGACTAGCGGGATTCGGCTTC. The full variable domain, with the rest looked up from reference TRBV2 and TRBJ2-4, is EPEVTQTPSHQVTQMGQEVILRCVPISNHLYFYWYRQILGQKVEFLVSFYNNEISEKSEIFDDQFSVERPDGSNFTLKIRSTKLEDSAMYFCASSEELGLAGFGFGAGTRLSVL.

V is TRBV6-5 and J is TRBJ2-3, with D possibly matching TRBD1 (5 bases). Germline CDR1 reads MNHEY; CDR2 reads SVGAGI. With 4 bases removed from V and 2 bases from J, the gap between germline ends came to 10 bases. The CDR3 consists of 14 residues. Here the CDR3 DNA reads TGTGCCAGCAGTTCAACAGGACCCACAGATACGCAGTATTTT. Its translation is CASSSTGPTDTQYF.

This clone has only one observation. CDR3 loop: CASRDIEDNEQFF. The CDR3 DNA sequence: TGTGCCAGCCGGGACATCGAGGACAATGAGCAGTTCTTC. V gene TRBV27 combines with J gene TRBJ2-1; the D gene is possibly TRBD1 (6 bases). Trimming took 8 bases from V and 5 from J, leaving 13 bases between them. There are 13 residues in the CDR3. Looked up from germline, CDR1 is MNHEY and CDR2 is SMNVEV (reference sequence).

V is TRBV4-2 and J is TRBJ2-1, with a possible D match to TRBD2 (7 bases). Germline CDR1 and CDR2: LGHNA and YNFKEQ. V was cut by 0 bases and J by 8 bases, with 20 bases left in between. This CDR3 comprises 17 residues. CDR3: CASSQDSGGTNRDEQFF. The CDR3 region has the DNA TGTGCCAGCAGCCAAGATTCAGGCGGGACTAACAGGGATGAGCAGTTCTTC.

This clone has just a few counts. The chain employs TRBV5-6 and TRBJ1-4; tentatively, D is TRBD1 (5 bases). Looked up from germline, CDR1 is SGHDT and CDR2 is YYEEEE. The CDR3 sequence is 14 residues long. Trimming stripped 4 bases from V and 5 bases from J, with 12 bases between. The CDR3 spells CASSTGLLNEKLFF. CDR3 DNA sequence: TGTGCCAGCAGCACGGGACTCCTGAATGAAAAACTGTTTTTT.

The rearrangement links TRBV29-1 to TRBJ1-2; D is undetermined. V lost 4 bases and J lost 5, with 8 bases in between. From germline, CDR1 is SQVTM and CDR2 ANQGSEA. The CDR3 spans 11 residues. The CDR3 DNA reads TGCAGCGTTGTGAGCGGGTATGGCTACACCTTC. Translated: CSVVSGYGYTF.

V gene TRBV11-3 combines with J gene TRBJ1-4; D is unclear. Trimming removed 5 bases at V and 0 bases at J, with 10 bases between. The germline CDR1 and CDR2 sequences are SGHNT and YENEEA. The CDR3 has 15 residues. CDR3 loop: CASSPFGTTNEKLFF. The CDR3 coding sequence is TGTGCCAGCAGCCCGTTCGGGACAACTAATGAAAAACTGTTTTTT.

This sequence joins TRBV30 and TRBJ2-7; 8 positions match TRBD2. J was trimmed by 0 bases and V by 0 bases; bases with no gene match: 7. The CDR3 is 16 residues long. Germline V CDR1 and CDR2: GTSNPN, SVGIG (reference sequence). CDR3 amino acids: CAWSVLSAGASYEQYF. DNA for the CDR3: TGTGCCTGGAGTGTACTGTCAGCGGGAGCCTCCTACGAGCAGTACTTC.

V gene TRBV5-6 combines with J gene TRBJ2-4; TRBD2 agrees at 11 bases. V lost 2 bases and J lost 0; bases outside the gene matches: 1. The CDR3 totals 16 residues. Germline values: CDR1 SGHDT, CDR2 YYEEEE. The CDR3: CASSLGLAGAKNIQYF. CDR3 coding DNA: TGTGCCAGCAGCTTAGGACTAGCGGGAGCCAAAAACATTCAGTACTTC.

The V gene is TRBV5-4, the J gene TRBJ1-1; no reliable D call. CDR3 length: 14 residues. The V gene's germline CDR1 is SGHNT and CDR2 YYREEE (reference sequence). Trimming stripped 4 bases from V and 1 base from J, with 11 bases between. CDR3 in amino acids: CASSRTVANTEAFF. CDR3 coding DNA: TGTGCCAGCAGCAGAACAGTGGCGAACACTGAAGCTTTCTTT.

This clone was recorded a few times. This chain joins TRBV10-3 and TRBJ2-2; 11 bases fit TRBD2. Trimming took 6 bases from V and 0 from J; bases not matched to a gene: 9. The CDR3 is made up of 18 amino acids. Germline V CDR1 and CDR2: ENHRY, SYGVKD. As DNA, the CDR3 is TGTGCCATCAGACCGGGACTAGCGGAGAGGTCGAACACCGGGGAGCTGTTTTTT. This sequence encodes CAIRPGLAERSNTGELFF.

This sequence joins TRBV6-6 and TRBJ1-3, with 7 positions matching TRBD1. This CDR3 is 15 amino acids long. Germline loops: CDR1 MNHNY, CDR2 SVGAGI (reference sequence). After removal of 4 bases from V and 0 bases from J, the junction contained 3 bases not matched to a gene. DNA of the CDR3: TGTGCCAGCAGTTCTGGACAGGTCTCTGGAAACACCATATATTTT. This translates into CASSSGQVSGNTIYF.

This chain links TRBV30 with TRBJ1-5; 12 nucleotides agree with TRBD1. J was trimmed by 9 bases and V by 0 bases; bases with no gene match: 6. Germline V lookup: CDR1 GTSNPN, CDR2 SVGIG (reference sequence). The length of the CDR3 is 15 residues. CDR3 in amino acids: CAWSVGTGGGGPQHF. As DNA, the CDR3 is TGTGCCTGGAGTGTAGGGACAGGGGGCGGAGGGCCCCAGCATTTT.

This clone was seen a few times. This sequence joins TRBV27 and TRBJ2-7; 12 positions agree with TRBD2. The CDR3 is 14 amino acids. The germline V gene has CDR1 MNHEY and CDR2 SMNVEV (reference sequence). With 4 bases clipped from V and 6 bases from J, the junction kept 4 bases outside the gene matches. CDR3 DNA sequence: TGTGCCAGCAGTTCCGGACTAGCGGGAAGCGAGCAGTACTTC. Residues: CASSSGLAGSEQYF.

This clone came up many times. J is TRBJ2-5 and V is TRBV7-9; D is possibly TRBD1 (7 bases). There are 15 residues in the CDR3. Trimming cost V 4 bases and J 3 bases, with 15 bases left between them. Germline values: CDR1 SEHNR, CDR2 FQNEAQ (reference sequence). The CDR3 bases are TGTGCCAGCAGCTGGGGGGCAGGGGGAGAAGAGACCCAGTACTTC. This codes for CASSWGAGGEETQYF.

This clone was seen just once. The gene calls are TRBV19 and TRBJ2-7; D is perhaps TRBD2 (5 bases). Trimming cost V 4 bases and J 3 bases, with 16 bases left between them. The CDR3 totals 15 residues. Looked up from germline, CDR1 is LNHDA and CDR2 is SQIVND (reference sequence). CDR3 sequence reads: CASSTPSGAIYEQYF. Here the CDR3 DNA reads TGTGCCAGTAGTACCCCAAGCGGAGCCATCTACGAGCAGTACTTC.

A single count supports this clone. The chain has TRBV6-1 and TRBJ2-7, with D tentatively TRBD1 (5 bases). The ends were cut back, 4 bases at V and 1 base at J, with 8 bases in the middle. This CDR3 has 13 residues. Germline V gives CDR1 MNHNS, CDR2 SASEGT. The CDR3 DNA follows: TGTGCCAGCAGTGCACAGGCTTCCTACGAGCAGTACTTC. Translation gives CASSAQASYEQYF.